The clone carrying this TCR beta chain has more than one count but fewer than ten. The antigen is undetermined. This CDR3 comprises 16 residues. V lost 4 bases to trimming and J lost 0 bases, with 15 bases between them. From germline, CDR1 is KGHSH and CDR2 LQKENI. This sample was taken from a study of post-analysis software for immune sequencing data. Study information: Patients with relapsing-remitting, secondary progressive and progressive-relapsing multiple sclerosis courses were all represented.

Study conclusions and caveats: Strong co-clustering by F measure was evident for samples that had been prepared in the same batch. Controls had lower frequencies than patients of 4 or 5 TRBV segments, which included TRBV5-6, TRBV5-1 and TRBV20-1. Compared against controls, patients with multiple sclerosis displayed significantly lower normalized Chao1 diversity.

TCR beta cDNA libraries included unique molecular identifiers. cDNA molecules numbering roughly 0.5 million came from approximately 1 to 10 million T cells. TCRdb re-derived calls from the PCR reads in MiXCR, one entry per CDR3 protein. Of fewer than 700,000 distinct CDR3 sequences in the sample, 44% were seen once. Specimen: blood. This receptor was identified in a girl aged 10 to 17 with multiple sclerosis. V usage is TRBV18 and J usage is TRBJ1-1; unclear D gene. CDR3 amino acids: CASSLSGSSMNTEAFF. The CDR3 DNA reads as TGTGCCAGCTCACTTAGCGGATCCTCAATGAACACTGAAGCTTTCTTT.